These 22 T cell receptor beta chains were sequenced from one sample in a study of Graves' ophthalmopathy and Graves' hyperthyroidism (dated by TCRdb to 2017 to 2018). TCRdb records Illumina HiSeq 2000 as the sequencer. For repertoire sequencing, the TCR beta CDR3 regions were amplified from RNA transcripts. HTBI primers and the Qiagen OneStep RT-PCR kit were used in a first-round RT-PCR, which was followed by a second-round multiplex PCR, size selection and purification. The public reads were reanalyzed by TCRdb: fastp trimming at Q25, MiXCR alignment, in-frame beta chains only. Merged by CDR3 protein, the rows form single entries marked with the most common genes and DNA. Across this sample there are 500,000 to 700,000 distinct CDR3 sequences, with about 40% seen only once. The ten largest clones capture 4% to 5% of the sample. The sample taken for sequencing was peripheral blood or thyroid tissue (not recorded which). Source of these receptors: an adult man with Graves' hyperthyroidism.

Ten or more counts support this clonotype. This chain connects TRBV20-1 to TRBJ1-1; D gene ambiguous. Trimming cost V 6 bases and J 1 base, with 12 bases left between them. Germline CDR1 reads DFQATT; CDR2 reads SNEGSKA (reference sequence). The CDR3 consists of 13 residues. The CDR3 loop is CSAPREANTEAFF. The CDR3 DNA reads TGCAGTGCGCCGCGCGAAGCGAACACTGAAGCTTTCTTT.

A remark on this clonotype: Just one base apart from a much larger clone, this may be a read error. The chain couples TRBV7-9 to TRBJ1-2, with no clear D. The CDR3 length is 12 residues. Germline assignment: CDR1 SEHNR and CDR2 FQNEAQ (reference sequence). Trimming removed 4 bases from V and 6 bases from J, with 9 bases in between. This CDR3 reads CASSCRTDGYTF. In DNA form, the CDR3 reads TGTGCCAGCAGCTGCCGGACGGATGGCTACACCTTC.

This chain joins TRBV12-3 or TRBV12-4 and TRBJ1-6; 9 bases agree with TRBD1. The CDR3 extends over 17 amino acids. After removal of 4 bases from V and 10 bases from J, the junction contained 14 bases not matched to a gene. The DNA for the CDR3 is TGTGCCAGCAGTTCTTTACAGCCGGGACAGGGAGCATCACCCCTCCACTTT. Protein sequence: CASSSLQPGQGASPLHF.

The chain employs TRBV10-1 and TRBJ2-1, with a weak D call TRBD2 (6 bases). The CDR3 is 15 amino acids. Germline-derived CDR1 and CDR2 are WNHNN and SYGVQD (reference sequence). V was trimmed by 2 bases and J by 4 bases, leaving 12 bases between them. The CDR3 loop is CASSEGGGGYNEQFF. The CDR3 bases are TGCGCCAGCAGTGAGGGCGGAGGAGGGTACAATGAGCAGTTCTTC.

At least ten counts were recorded for this clonotype. V gene TRBV15 combines with J gene TRBJ2-7; D is possibly TRBD1 (5 bases). Per the germline V gene, CDR1 is LNHNV and CDR2 is YYDKDF (reference sequence). The V end was cut by 0 bases, the J end by 4 bases, with 10 bases between. This CDR3 contains 14 residues. In DNA, the CDR3 is TGTGCCACCAGCAGAGATTCAGGGCTGTACGAGCAGTACTTC. Its translation: CATSRDSGLYEQYF. The complete variable domain, with remaining parts taken from reference TRBV15 and TRBJ2-7, reads DAMVIQNPRYQVTQFGKPVTLSCSQTLNHNVMYWYQQKSSQAPKLLFHYYDKDFNNEADTPDNFQSRRPNTSFCFLDIRSPGLGDTAMYLCATSRDSGLYEQYFGPGTRLTVT.

This clonotype was seen at least ten times. The chain uses TRBV5-8 and TRBJ1-3; perhaps TRBD1 as D (6 bases). V was clipped by 8 bases and J by 0 bases, with 18 bases between them. CDR3 length: 16 residues. Germline assignment: CDR1 SGHTS and CDR2 YDEGEE. Here the CDR3 DNA reads TGTGCCAGTAGCAGGGGTGTTGAGAGCTCTGGAAACACCATATATTTT. Translated: CASSRGVESSGNTIYF.

The chain is built from TRBV7-2 and TRBJ2-5; D is perhaps TRBD2 (5 bases). CDR3 length: 13 residues. CDR1 SGHTA and CDR2 FQGNSA come from the germline V gene. The V end was cut by 1 base, the J end by 13 bases, with 16 bases between. In DNA form, the CDR3 reads TGTGCCAGCAGCTTAGGAGGGTCGAACCGAGGGTACTTC. Protein sequence: CASSLGGSNRGYF.

This clonotype was recorded many times. This chain links TRBV4-1 with TRBJ2-6; D unclear. Germline CDR1 MGHRA, CDR2 YSYEKL. The CDR3 covers 16 residues. Trimming took 1 base from V and 0 from J, leaving 7 bases between them. The CDR3 sequence is CASSQGPHSGANVLTF. The CDR3 DNA reads TGCGCCAGCAGCCAAGGACCACACTCTGGGGCCAACGTCCTGACTTTC.

About this clonotype: It may be a read error: a sequence one base away is much more abundant. CDR3 sequence reads: CTSSSTGAPGQPQHF. CDR3 in DNA: TGTACCAGCAGTAGCACAGGGGCGCCCGGTCAGCCCCAGCATTTT. The chain combines TRBV25-1 with TRBJ1-5, with TRBD1 matching over 7 bases. Germline assignment: CDR1 MGHDK and CDR2 SYGVNS. This CDR3 has 15 amino acids.

The rearrangement uses TRBV6-6 and TRBJ2-5, with D possibly being TRBD1 (5 bases). The length of the CDR3 is 15 residues. V lost 8 bases, J lost 5 bases, and 21 bases lay in between. In germline, CDR1 is MNHNY, CDR2 SVGAGI (reference sequence). The CDR3 DNA is TGTGCCAGCGGAAGGGGTAGCTTCATTGGGGAGACCCAGTACTTC. It yields the protein CASGRGSFIGETQYF.

This sequence joins TRBV25-1 and TRBJ2-7; D may be TRBD1 or TRBD2 (5 bases each). Germline V gives CDR1 MGHDK, CDR2 SYGVNS. The V end was cut by 6 bases, the J end by 0 bases, with 15 bases between. This CDR3 has 15 amino acids. In DNA form, the CDR3 reads TGTGCCAGCAGCCGGAGGACAACACTCTCCTACGAGCAGTACTTC. It codes for CASSRRTTLSYEQYF.

At least ten counts were recorded for this clonotype. The rearrangement uses TRBV2 and TRBJ1-3; D is undetermined. The germline gives CDR1 SNHLY, CDR2 FYNNEI. Trimming stripped 7 bases from V and 2 bases from J, with 12 bases between. CDR3 length: 14 residues. DNA of the CDR3: TGTGCCAGCATTTCAGGTGCGGCTGGAAACACCATATATTTT. This sequence encodes CASISGAAGNTIYF.

On this clonotype: One base away lies a much larger clone, so this may be a sequencing read error. The chain joins TRBV19 to TRBJ2-2, with 9 bases lining up with TRBD1. The germline V gene encodes CDR1 LNHDA and CDR2 SQIVND (reference sequence). This CDR3 has 14 amino acids. The CDR3: CATRGTGNTGEPFF. The CDR3 nucleotides read TGTGCCACTAGAGGGACAGGGAACACCGGGGAGCCGTTTTTT.

In its sample, this clonotype was seen many times. V is TRBV7-9 and J is TRBJ2-5; 7 bases line up with TRBD1. The CDR3 is 15 amino acids. Germline trimming cut 4 bases from V and 1 base from J; bases unmatched to any gene: 6. CDR1 SEHNR and CDR2 FQNEAQ come from the germline V gene (reference sequence). CDR3 loop: CASSSGQRAQETQYF. The CDR3 bases are TGTGCCAGCAGCTCGGGACAGAGAGCCCAAGAGACCCAGTACTTC.

In its sample, this clonotype was seen many times. The chain has TRBV5-4 and TRBJ2-7; D is unresolved. Trimming left V 1 base short and J 2 bases short, with 13 bases between. Germline V lookup: CDR1 SGHNT, CDR2 YYREEE (reference sequence). The CDR3 is made up of 15 amino acids. In DNA, the CDR3 is TGTGCCAGCAGCTTGCGAACGGGTTCTACCTACGAGCAGTACTTC. Translation: CASSLRTGSTYEQYF.

Regarding this clonotype: Since a much larger clone is just one base distant, this may be a read error. This sequence joins TRBV24-1 and TRBJ1-2; D is uncertain. The CDR3 consists of 13 residues. Germline V CDR1 and CDR2: KGHDR, SFDVKD. The germline V and J ends were trimmed by 4 bases and 4 bases, with 9 bases remaining between them. In DNA, the CDR3 is TGTGCCACCAGTGAAGCGCGAACCTATGGCTACACCTTC. Translating gives CATSEARTYGYTF.

This CDR3 is CASSEGTGSSEQFF. The DNA for the CDR3 is TGTGCCAGCAGTGAAGGGACAGGGTCTAGCGAGCAGTTCTTC. The chain employs TRBV2 and TRBJ2-7, with 8 bases aligning to TRBD1. The J call may be in error: the DNA end matches TRBJ2-1 better. Per the germline V gene, CDR1 is SNHLY and CDR2 is FYNNEI. The CDR3 has 14 amino acids.

This clonotype was detected many times. The V gene is TRBV5-8, the J gene TRBJ1-5, with 7 bases fitting TRBD1. Trimming at V came to 1 base and at J to 3 bases, leaving 7 bases not matched to a gene. From germline, CDR1 is SGHTS and CDR2 YDEGEE. The CDR3 totals 16 residues. The CDR3 region is CASSLYRGWDNQPQHF. The DNA for the CDR3 is TGTGCCAGCAGCTTGTACAGGGGTTGGGACAATCAGCCCCAGCATTTT.

This clonotype occurred many times. This chain joins TRBV7-2 and TRBJ1-4, with D unresolved. The length of the CDR3 is 17 residues. Germline CDR1 and CDR2: SGHTA and FQGNSA. The V end lost 4 bases, the J end lost 0 bases, and 15 bases lay between the germline ends. The CDR3 DNA reads TGTGCCAGCAGCTACCGCGGCAGAATTGCAACTAATGAAAAACTGTTTTTT. It is translated as CASSYRGRIATNEKLFF.

The chain carries TRBV2 and TRBJ1-5; D is undetermined. Germline assignment: CDR1 SNHLY and CDR2 FYNNEI. The CDR3 has 13 residues. The V gene lost 5 bases and the J gene lost 6 bases, with 11 bases spanning the gap. The CDR3 coding sequence is TGTGCCAGCAGTTTGGGTCGAAGTCAGCCCCAGCATTTT. Its translation: CASSLGRSQPQHF. Supplemented by reference TRBV2 and TRBJ1-5, the full variable domain reads EPEVTQTPSHQVTQMGQEVILRCVPISNHLYFYWYRQILGQKVEFLVSFYNNEISEKSEIFDDQFSVERPDGSNFTLKIRSTKLEDSAMYFCASSLGRSQPQHFGDGTRLSIL.

This clonotype was found many times. V usage is TRBV15 and J usage is TRBJ1-4, with D maybe TRBD1 (5 bases). Germline V lookup: CDR1 LNHNV, CDR2 YYDKDF (reference sequence). The CDR3 has 14 amino acids. Trimming cost V 0 bases and J 7 bases, with 9 bases left between them. DNA for the CDR3: TGTGCCACCAGCAGAGATTTTCAGGGTGAAAAACTGTTTTTT. Its translation is CATSRDFQGEKLFF.

This clonotype was seen many times. CDR3 sequence reads: CSARAVSGGKVEAFF. CDR3 sequence (DNA): TGCAGTGCTAGAGCGGTTTCAGGGGGTAAGGTTGAAGCTTTCTTT. The rearrangement links TRBV20-1 to TRBJ1-1; 7 nucleotides align to TRBD1. Unmatched junction bases numbered 12, after V lost 1 base and J lost 7 bases. Germline lookup yields CDR1 DFQATT and CDR2 SNEGSKA (reference sequence). There are 15 residues in the CDR3.